This is a list of T cell receptor beta chains from one sample in a study of blood T cell repertoires in COVID-19. The method was immunoSEQ multiplex PCR; TCRdb's version includes in-frame clones alone and lacks a portion of them. Of 250,000 to 400,000 clones in the sample, around 87% were seen once. The sample consisted of peripheral blood. Receptors were obtained from a man in his fifties or sixties with active or convalescent COVID-19. Each CDR3 is given with its conserved first and last residue. The D gene is left open where the match is weak. Clone size is not always given. Where it is, it says once, few, many or a class for expanded clones.

J gene | D gene | clone size | V gene | CDR3 protein | CDR3 DNA
TRBJ1-3 | . | . | TRBV30 | CAWRRTESIGNTIYF | TGTGCCTGGAGGCGAACGGAGTCTATTGGAAACACCATATATTTT
TRBJ1-2 | . | . | TRBV27 | CASSPRRLINGYTF | TGTGCCAGCAGTCCCCGCAGGCTTATTAATGGCTACACCTTC
TRBJ1-3 | TRBD1 | . | TRBV5-1 | CASSEMTGRSGNTIYF | TGCGCCAGCAGCGAGATGACAGGGCGCTCTGGAAACACCATATATTTT
TRBJ2-1 | TRBD2 | . | TRBV5-3 | CARSLEGGLRECSYNEQFF | TGTGCCAGAAGCTTGGAGGGAGGGCTGCGGGAGTGCTCCTACAATGAGCAGTTCTTC
TRBJ1-2 | TRBD1 | . | TRBV15 | CATSRDISDRGKDYYGYTF | TGTGCCACCAGCAGAGATATCTCGGACAGGGGAAAGGATTACTATGGCTACACCTTC
TRBJ2-5 | . | few | TRBV5-4 | CASRELAQETQYF | TGTGCCAGCAGGGAACTAGCCCAAGAGACCCAGTACTTC
TRBJ2-2 | . | . | TRBV7-2 | CASSSDGGPNTGELFF | TGTGCCAGCAGCTCCGACGGGGGACCAAACACCGGGGAGCTGTTTTTT
TRBJ1-5 | . | few | TRBV19 | CASSITRGDNQPQHF | TGTGCCAGTAGTATCACCAGGGGAGATAATCAGCCCCAGCATTTT
TRBJ2-7 | . | . | TRBV7-2 | CASSLAHNYEQYF | TGTGCCAGCAGCTTAGCGCACAACTACGAGCAGTACTTC
TRBJ1-2 | . | . | TRBV19 | CASSSSPGASYGYTF | TGTGCCAGTAGCTCCTCTCCAGGGGCGAGCTATGGCTACACCTTC
TRBJ2-3 | TRBD1 | . | TRBV29-1 | CSVVKTGGSSTDTQYF | TGCAGCGTTGTGAAGACAGGGGGGTCTAGCACAGATACGCAGTATTTT
TRBJ1-1 | TRBD1 | once | TRBV5-1 | CASSALQGAQTEAFF | TGCGCCAGCAGCGCCCTCCAGGGGGCACAAACTGAAGCTTTCTTT
TRBJ1-2 | TRBD1 | . | TRBV7-2 | CASSTQGAGGYTF | TGTGCCAGCAGCACACAGGGGGCGGGAGGCTACACCTTC
TRBJ1-2 | . | few | TRBV30 | CARDKRNYGYTF | TGTGCCCGGGACAAGAGGAACTATGGCTACACCTTC
TRBJ2-7 | . | . | TRBV30 | CAWRQGGYEQYF | TGTGCCTGGAGACAGGGCGGCTACGAGCAGTACTTC
TRBJ2-1 | . | few | TRBV10-3 | CATFAGPDYNEQFF | TGTGCCACATTCGCGGGACCGGATTACAATGAGCAGTTCTTC
TRBJ2-2 | . | . | TRBV11-2 | CASSLVEVQSTGELFF | TGTGCCAGCAGCTTAGTAGAGGTCCAGTCCACCGGGGAGCTGTTTTTT
TRBJ2-3 | TRBD1 | . | TRBV10-3 | CAISGTGGGTDTQYF | TGTGCCATCAGTGGTACAGGGGGAGGCACAGATACGCAGTATTTT
TRBJ2-3 | . | . | TRBV27 | CASNTQGPTDTQYF | TGTGCCAGCAATACCCAGGGTCCCACAGATACGCAGTATTTT
TRBJ1-4 | . | . | TRBV12-3/TRBV12-4 | CASSFGGDKLFF | TGTGCCAGCAGTTTCGGGGGGGACAAACTGTTTTTT
TRBJ2-5 | TRBD2 | . | TRBV4-2 | CASSQELLGLGRKETQYF | TGTGCCAGCAGCCAAGAGCTCCTTGGACTAGGCCGTAAAGAGACCCAGTACTTC
TRBJ1-5 | . | . | TRBV27 | CASKPWEGVGQPQHF | TGTGCCAGCAAACCCTGGGAGGGGGTTGGGCAGCCCCAGCATTTT
TRBJ2-2 | TRBD1 | few | TRBV19 | CASSLDRVTGELFF | TGTGCCAGTAGCCTCGACAGGGTCACCGGGGAGCTGTTTTTT
TRBJ2-7 | TRBD2 | . | TRBV19 | CASSSPSGSHEQYF | TGTGCCAGTAGTTCACCTAGCGGGAGCCACGAGCAGTACTTC
TRBJ2-3 | TRBD1 | . | TRBV30 | CAWSRRPGQGDTDTQYF | TGTGCCTGGAGTCGACGACCGGGACAGGGTGACACAGATACGCAGTATTTT
TRBJ2-3 | TRBD1 | . | TRBV4-1 | CASSQTGVRDTQYF | TGCGCCAGCAGCCAAACAGGGGTGAGAGATACGCAGTATTTT
TRBJ2-2 | . | . | TRBV28 | CASSPPRVNTGELFF | TGTGCCAGCAGTCCCCCCCGGGTGAACACCGGGGAGCTGTTTTTT
TRBJ1-1 | TRBD1 | . | TRBV7-9 | CASSLAGQLNTEAFF | TGTGCCAGCAGCTTAGCGGGACAGCTGAACACTGAAGCTTTCTTT
TRBJ1-2 | . | . | TRBV18 | CASSPSVGGRSNYGYTF | TGTGCCAGCTCACCGTCGGTGGGTGGGCGCAGCAACTATGGCTACACCTTC
TRBJ1-6 | TRBD1 | . | TRBV19 | CASSIGTGTVSPLHF | TGTGCCAGTAGTATTGGGACAGGGACAGTCTCACCCCTCCACTTT
TRBJ2-2 | TRBD1 | . | TRBV10-3 | CAIRGQGVSGELFF | TGTGCCATCCGGGGACAGGGGGTTAGCGGGGAGCTGTTTTTT
TRBJ1-3 | . | . | TRBV10-3 | CATVSGNTIYF | TGTGCCACCGTTTCTGGAAACACCATATATTTT
TRBJ2-7 | TRBD2 | . | TRBV7-7 | CASSAAGGNEQYF | TGTGCCAGCAGTGCGGCGGGAGGGAACGAGCAGTACTTC
TRBJ2-2 | . | . | TRBV5-1 | CASSLLQNTGELFF | TGCGCCAGCAGCTTGTTACAGAACACCGGGGAGCTGTTTTTT
TRBJ2-5 | . | . | TRBV18 | CASSPPSEETQYF | TGTGCCAGCTCACCACCTAGCGAGGAGACCCAGTACTTC
TRBJ2-5 | . | . | TRBV7-6 | CASSLSNQETQYF | TGTGCCAGCAGCTTATCAAACCAAGAGACCCAGTACTTC